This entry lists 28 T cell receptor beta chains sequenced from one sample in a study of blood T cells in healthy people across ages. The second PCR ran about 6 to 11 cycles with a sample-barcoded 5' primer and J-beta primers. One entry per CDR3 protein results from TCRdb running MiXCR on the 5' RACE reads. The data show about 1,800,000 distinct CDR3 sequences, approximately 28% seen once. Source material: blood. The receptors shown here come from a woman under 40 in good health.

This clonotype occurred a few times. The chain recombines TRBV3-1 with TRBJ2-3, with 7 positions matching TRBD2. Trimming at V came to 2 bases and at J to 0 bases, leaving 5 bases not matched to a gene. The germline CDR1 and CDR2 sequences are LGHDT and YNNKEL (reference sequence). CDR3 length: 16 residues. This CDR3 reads CASSQQLAHSTDTQYF. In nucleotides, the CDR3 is TGTGCCAGCAGCCAACAACTAGCGCATAGCACAGATACGCAGTATTTT.

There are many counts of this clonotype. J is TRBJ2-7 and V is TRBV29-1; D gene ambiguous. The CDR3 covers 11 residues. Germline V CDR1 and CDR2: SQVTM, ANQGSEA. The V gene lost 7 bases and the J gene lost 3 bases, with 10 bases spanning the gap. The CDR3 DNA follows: TGCAGCGGAACTGACGGCTACGAGCAGTACTTC. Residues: CSGTDGYEQYF.

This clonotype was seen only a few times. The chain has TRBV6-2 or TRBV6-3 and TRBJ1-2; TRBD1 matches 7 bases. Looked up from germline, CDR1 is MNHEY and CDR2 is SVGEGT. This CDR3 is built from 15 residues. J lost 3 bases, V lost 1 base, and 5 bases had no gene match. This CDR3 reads CASSYCPRGDYGYTF. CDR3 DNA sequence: TGTGCCAGCAGTTACTGCCCCAGGGGGGACTATGGCTACACCTTC.

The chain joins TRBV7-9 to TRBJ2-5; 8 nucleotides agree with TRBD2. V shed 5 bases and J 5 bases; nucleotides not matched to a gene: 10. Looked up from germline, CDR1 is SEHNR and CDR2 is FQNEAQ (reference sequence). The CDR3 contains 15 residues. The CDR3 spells CASSPSGGRRETQYF. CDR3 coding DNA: TGTGCCAGCAGCCCCAGTGGCGGGAGGAGGGAGACCCAGTACTTC.

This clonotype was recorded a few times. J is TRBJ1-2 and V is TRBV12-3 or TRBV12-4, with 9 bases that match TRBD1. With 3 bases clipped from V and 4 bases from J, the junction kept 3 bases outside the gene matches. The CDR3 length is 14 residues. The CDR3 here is CASSFRDRAYGYTF. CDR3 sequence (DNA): TGTGCCAGCAGTTTCCGGGACAGGGCCTATGGCTACACCTTC.

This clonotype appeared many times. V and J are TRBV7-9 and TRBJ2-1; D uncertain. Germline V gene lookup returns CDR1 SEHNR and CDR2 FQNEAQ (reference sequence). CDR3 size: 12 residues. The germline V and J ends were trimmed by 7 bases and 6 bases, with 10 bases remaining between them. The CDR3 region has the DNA TGTGCCAGCACCCTGGATCGCAATGAGCAGTTCTTC. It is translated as CASTLDRNEQFF.

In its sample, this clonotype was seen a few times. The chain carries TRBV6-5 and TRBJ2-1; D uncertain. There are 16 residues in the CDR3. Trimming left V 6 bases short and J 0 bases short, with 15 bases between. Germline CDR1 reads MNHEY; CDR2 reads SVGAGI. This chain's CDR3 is CASSIDTWSSYNEQFF. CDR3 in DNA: TGTGCCAGCAGCATCGACACATGGAGCTCCTACAATGAGCAGTTCTTC.

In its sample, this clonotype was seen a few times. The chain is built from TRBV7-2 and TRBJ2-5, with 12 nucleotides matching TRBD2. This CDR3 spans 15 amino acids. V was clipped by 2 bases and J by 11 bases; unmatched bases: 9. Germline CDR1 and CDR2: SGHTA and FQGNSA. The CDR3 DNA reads TGTGCCAGCAGCTTAACCGGGACTAGCGGGTACGGGCAGTACTTC. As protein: CASSLTGTSGYGQYF. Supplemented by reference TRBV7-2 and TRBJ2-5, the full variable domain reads GAGVSQSPSNKVTEKGKDVELRCDPISGHTALYWYRQSLGQGLEFLIYFQGNSAPDKSGLPSDRFSAERTGGSVSTLTIQRTQQEDSAVYLCASSLTGTSGYGQYFGPGTRLLVL.

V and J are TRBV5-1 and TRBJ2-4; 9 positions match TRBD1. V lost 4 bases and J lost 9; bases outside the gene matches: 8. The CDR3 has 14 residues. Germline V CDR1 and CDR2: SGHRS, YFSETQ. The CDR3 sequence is CASSGLGQGSIQYF. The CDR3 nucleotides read TGCGCCAGCAGCGGCTTGGGACAGGGCTCCATTCAGTACTTC.

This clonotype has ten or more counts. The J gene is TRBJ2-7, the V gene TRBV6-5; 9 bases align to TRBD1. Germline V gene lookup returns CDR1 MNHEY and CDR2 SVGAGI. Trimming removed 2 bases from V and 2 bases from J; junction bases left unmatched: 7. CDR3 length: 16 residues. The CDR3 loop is CASSYTGGGFPYEQYF. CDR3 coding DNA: TGTGCCAGCAGTTACACAGGGGGCGGGTTCCCCTACGAGCAGTACTTC.

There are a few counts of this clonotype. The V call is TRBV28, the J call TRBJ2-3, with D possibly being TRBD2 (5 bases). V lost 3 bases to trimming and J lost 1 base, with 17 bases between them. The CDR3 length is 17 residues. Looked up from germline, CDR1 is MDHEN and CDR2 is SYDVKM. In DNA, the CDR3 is TGTGCCAGCAGTTTGGAGGTTCCGGGCCCCCGCACAGATACGCAGTATTTT. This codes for CASSLEVPGPRTDTQYF.

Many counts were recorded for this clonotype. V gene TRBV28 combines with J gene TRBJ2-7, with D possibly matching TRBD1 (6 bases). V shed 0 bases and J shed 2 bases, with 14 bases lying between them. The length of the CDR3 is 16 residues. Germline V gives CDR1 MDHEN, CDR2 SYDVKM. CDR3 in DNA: TGTGCCAGCAGTTTATGGGCCCCGGACAGCACCTACGAGCAGTACTTC. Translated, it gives CASSLWAPDSTYEQYF.

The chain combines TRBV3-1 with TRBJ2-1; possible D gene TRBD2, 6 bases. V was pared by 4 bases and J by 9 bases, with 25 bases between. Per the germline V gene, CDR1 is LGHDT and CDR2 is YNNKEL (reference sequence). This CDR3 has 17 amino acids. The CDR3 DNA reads TGTGCCAGCAGCCCACTTCCGGGCGGGAACGTCCACGGTGAGCAGTTCTTC. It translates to CASSPLPGGNVHGEQFF.

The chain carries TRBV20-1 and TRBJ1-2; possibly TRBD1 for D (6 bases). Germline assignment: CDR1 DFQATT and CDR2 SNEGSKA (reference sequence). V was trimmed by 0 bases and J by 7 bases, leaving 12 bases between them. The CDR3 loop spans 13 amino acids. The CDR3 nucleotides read TGCAGTGCTAGAGAATCAGGGGCGACTGGCTACACCTTC. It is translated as CSARESGATGYTF.

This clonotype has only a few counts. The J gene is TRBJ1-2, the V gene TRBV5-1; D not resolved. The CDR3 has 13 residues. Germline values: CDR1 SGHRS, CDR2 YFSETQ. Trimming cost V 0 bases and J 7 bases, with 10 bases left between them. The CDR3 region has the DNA TGCGCCAGCAGCTTGGCGGACGGGTCTGGCTACACCTTC. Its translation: CASSLADGSGYTF.

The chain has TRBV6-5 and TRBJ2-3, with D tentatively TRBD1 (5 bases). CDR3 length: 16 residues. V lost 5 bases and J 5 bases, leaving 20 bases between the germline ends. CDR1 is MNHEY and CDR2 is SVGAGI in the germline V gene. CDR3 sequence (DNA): TGTGCCAGCAGTCCATCCAGCAGGGTTTTGAAAGATACGCAGTATTTT. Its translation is CASSPSSRVLKDTQYF.

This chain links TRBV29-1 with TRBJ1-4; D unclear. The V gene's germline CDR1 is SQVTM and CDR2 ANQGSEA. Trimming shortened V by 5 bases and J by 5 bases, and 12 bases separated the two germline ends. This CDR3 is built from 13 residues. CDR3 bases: TGCAGCGTTCCAGGCCGAGCCAATGAAAAACTGTTTTTT. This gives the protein CSVPGRANEKLFF.

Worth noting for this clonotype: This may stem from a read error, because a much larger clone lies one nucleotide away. DNA of the CDR3: TGCAGTGCTAGGGGGGGAGGTTCCTTATACGAGCAGTACTTC. Translation gives CSARGGGSLYEQYF. The genes are TRBV20-1 and TRBJ2-5, with D perhaps TRBD2 (6 bases). The J call may be faulty, since TRBJ2-7 better matches the DNA end. CDR1 DFQATT and CDR2 SNEGSKA come from the germline V gene (reference sequence). There are 14 residues in the CDR3.

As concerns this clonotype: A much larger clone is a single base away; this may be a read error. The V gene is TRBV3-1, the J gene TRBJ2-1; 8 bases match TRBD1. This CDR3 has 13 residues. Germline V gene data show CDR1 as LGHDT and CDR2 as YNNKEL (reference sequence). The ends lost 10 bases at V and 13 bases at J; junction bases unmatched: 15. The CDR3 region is CATTDRGQETQFF. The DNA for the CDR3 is TGTGCCACCACCGACAGGGGCCAAGAGACCCAGTTCTTC.

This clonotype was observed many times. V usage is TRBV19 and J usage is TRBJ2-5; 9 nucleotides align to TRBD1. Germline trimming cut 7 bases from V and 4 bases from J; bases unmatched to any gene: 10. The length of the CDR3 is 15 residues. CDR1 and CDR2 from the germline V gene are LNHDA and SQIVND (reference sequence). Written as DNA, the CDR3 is TGTGCCAGTACCCCAACAGGGGGCAGTGGAGAGACCCAGTACTTC. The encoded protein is CASTPTGGSGETQYF.

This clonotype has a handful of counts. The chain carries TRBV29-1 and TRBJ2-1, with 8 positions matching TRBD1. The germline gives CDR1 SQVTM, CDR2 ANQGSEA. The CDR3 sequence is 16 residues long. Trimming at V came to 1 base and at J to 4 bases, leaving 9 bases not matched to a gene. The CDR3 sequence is CSVEGGGTGHYNEQFF. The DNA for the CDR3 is TGCAGCGTTGAAGGTGGCGGGACAGGACATTACAATGAGCAGTTCTTC.

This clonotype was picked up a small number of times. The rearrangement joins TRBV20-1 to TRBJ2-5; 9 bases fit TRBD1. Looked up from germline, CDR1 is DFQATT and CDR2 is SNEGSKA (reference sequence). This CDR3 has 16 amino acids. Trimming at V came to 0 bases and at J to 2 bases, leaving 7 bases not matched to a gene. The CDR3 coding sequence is TGCAGTGCTAGAGACTCCGGGACAGGGTGGCAAGAGACCCAGTACTTC. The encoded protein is CSARDSGTGWQETQYF.

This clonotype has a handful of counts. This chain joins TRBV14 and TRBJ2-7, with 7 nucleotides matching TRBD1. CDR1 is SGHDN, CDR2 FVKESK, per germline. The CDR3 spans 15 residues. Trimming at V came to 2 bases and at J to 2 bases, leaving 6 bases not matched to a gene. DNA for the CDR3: TGTGCCAGCAGCCAACCCGGGACAGCCCCCTACGAGCAGTACTTC. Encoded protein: CASSQPGTAPYEQYF.

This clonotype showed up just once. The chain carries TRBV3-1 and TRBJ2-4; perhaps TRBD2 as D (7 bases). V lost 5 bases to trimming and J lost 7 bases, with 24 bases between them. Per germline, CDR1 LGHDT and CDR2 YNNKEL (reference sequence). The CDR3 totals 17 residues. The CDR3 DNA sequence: TGTGCCAGCAGCGGGGGGGGCGCCCGACGGGGTATGAACATTCAGTACTTC. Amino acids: CASSGGGARRGMNIQYF.

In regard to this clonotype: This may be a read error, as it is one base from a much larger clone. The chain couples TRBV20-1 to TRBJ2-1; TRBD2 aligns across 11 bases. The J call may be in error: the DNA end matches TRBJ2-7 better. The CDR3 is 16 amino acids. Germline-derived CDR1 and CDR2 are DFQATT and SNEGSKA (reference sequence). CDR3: CSARSLAGDSYNEQYF. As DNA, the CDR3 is TGCAGTGCTCGATCACTAGCGGGGGACTCCTACAATGAGCAGTACTTC.

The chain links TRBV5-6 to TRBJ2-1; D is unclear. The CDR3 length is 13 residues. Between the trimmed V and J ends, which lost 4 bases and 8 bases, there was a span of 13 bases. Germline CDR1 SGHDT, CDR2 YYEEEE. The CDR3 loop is CASSPWGVHEQFF. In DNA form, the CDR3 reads TGTGCCAGCAGCCCCTGGGGTGTCCATGAGCAGTTCTTC.

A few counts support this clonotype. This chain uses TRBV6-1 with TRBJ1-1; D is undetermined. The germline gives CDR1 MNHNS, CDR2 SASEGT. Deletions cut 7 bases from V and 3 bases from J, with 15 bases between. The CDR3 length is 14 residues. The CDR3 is CASTDPGRYTEAFF. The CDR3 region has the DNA TGTGCCAGCACCGATCCCGGACGGTACACTGAAGCTTTCTTT.

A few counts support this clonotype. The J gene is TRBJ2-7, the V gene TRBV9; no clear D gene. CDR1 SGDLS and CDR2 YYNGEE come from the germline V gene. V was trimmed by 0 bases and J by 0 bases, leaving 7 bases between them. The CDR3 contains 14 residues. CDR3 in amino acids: CASSVVPGSYEQYF. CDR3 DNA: TGTGCCAGCAGCGTAGTACCGGGCTCCTACGAGCAGTACTTC.